One sample yielded the 29 T cell receptor beta chains listed below, sequenced in a study of blood T cell repertoires in COVID-19. Only in-frame clones appear in the TCRdb table, and some are missing; sequencing was by immunoSEQ multiplex PCR. This sample has roughly 50,000 clones, with roughly four fifths found just once. Sequencing was done on a sample of peripheral blood. These TCRs come from an older woman with acute or convalescent COVID-19.

This clone was seen a handful of times. The chain combines TRBV19 with TRBJ2-5, with 8 bases identical to TRBD1. Germline CDR1 reads LNHDA; CDR2 reads SQIVND (reference sequence). This CDR3 has 14 residues. V trimming: 3 bases; J trimming: 5 bases; junction bases outside the gene matches: 5. For the CDR3, the DNA is TGTGCCAGTAGTATTGCCAGGGGGCTGGAGACCCAGTACTTC. Protein product: CASSIARGLETQYF.

The chain is built from TRBV7-9 and TRBJ2-1; 9 nucleotides align to TRBD2. In germline, CDR1 is SEHNR, CDR2 FQNEAQ (reference sequence). The CDR3 is 14 residues long. V lost 3 bases to trimming and J lost 8 bases; unmatched junction nucleotides: 5. The CDR3 nucleotides are TGTGCCAGCAGCTTCGGCGGGAGGGTCTATGAGCAGTTCTTC. Amino acid sequence: CASSFGGRVYEQFF.

The CDR3 DNA is TGTGCCAGCAGTGTTGCCCAAGGAGGTAGTAATGAAAAACTGTTTTTT. Encoded protein: CASSVAQGGSNEKLFF. The rearrangement links TRBV28 to TRBJ1-4; D ambiguous. V lost 5 bases to trimming and J lost 4 bases, with 17 bases between them. This CDR3 spans 16 amino acids. From germline, CDR1 is MDHEN and CDR2 SYDVKM.

The chain uses TRBV28 and TRBJ2-7, with TRBD2 identical over 7 bases. The CDR3 runs to 14 residues. V was pared by 5 bases and J by 5 bases, with 9 bases of the junction left unmatched. Per germline, CDR1 MDHEN and CDR2 SYDVKM. The CDR3 loop is CASSASGAVDEQYF. CDR3 sequence (DNA): TGTGCCAGCAGTGCCAGCGGGGCAGTGGACGAGCAGTACTTC.

This chain joins TRBV9 and TRBJ2-5; 10 bases are a match to TRBD1. Germline values: CDR1 SGDLS, CDR2 YYNGEE. V lost 4 bases to trimming and J lost 5 bases; unmatched junction nucleotides: 8. The CDR3 contains 15 residues. The DNA of the CDR3 is TGTGCCAGCAGCTCCCGGACAGGGGGGAGGGAGACCCAGTACTTC. This translates into CASSSRTGGRETQYF.

The gene calls are TRBV27 and TRBJ1-3, with D perhaps matching TRBD1 (6 bases). With 3 bases removed from V and 2 bases from J, the gap between germline ends came to 14 bases. The V gene's germline CDR1 is MNHEY and CDR2 SMNVEV (reference sequence). CDR3 size: 16 residues. The CDR3 DNA is TGTGCCAGCAGTTTGAGGGGAGGGGGAACTGGAAACACCATATATTTT. This sequence encodes CASSLRGGGTGNTIYF.

This sequence joins TRBV3-1 (or the pseudogene TRBV3-2) and TRBJ2-6; tentatively, D is TRBD1 (6 bases). The V and J ends lost 5 bases and 0 bases respectively, with 8 bases between them. CDR3 length equals 15 residues. Looked up from germline, CDR1 is LGHDT and CDR2 is YNNKEL (reference sequence). CDR3 residues: CASSLDSSGANVLTF. CDR3 nucleotides: TGTGCCAGCAGCTTGGACAGCTCTGGGGCCAACGTCCTGACTTTC.

This sequence joins TRBV7-6 and TRBJ2-3, with 7 positions matching TRBD2. With 5 bases clipped from V and 6 bases from J, the junction kept 14 bases outside the gene matches. The CDR3 contains 16 residues. Germline V lookup: CDR1 SGHVS, CDR2 FNYEAQ. The CDR3 spells CASSRMGGMSPDTQYF. The DNA of the CDR3 is TGTGCCAGCAGCCGTATGGGGGGGATGAGTCCGGATACGCAGTATTTT.

V gene TRBV27 combines with J gene TRBJ1-5; the match to TRBD1 covers 8 bases. This CDR3 comprises 17 residues. Germline loops: CDR1 MNHEY, CDR2 SMNVEV (reference sequence). The junction had 8 bases not matched to a gene; V was cut back by 2 bases and J by 2 bases. The CDR3 loop is CASSLRPLDRGNQPQHF. The CDR3 DNA follows: TGTGCCAGCAGTTTAAGGCCCTTGGACAGGGGCAATCAGCCCCAGCATTTT.

This chain uses TRBV11-2 with TRBJ2-2; 7 bases match TRBD2. Germline CDR1 reads SGHAT; CDR2 reads FQNNGV. V shed 6 bases and J 7 bases; nucleotides not matched to a gene: 11. The CDR3 loop spans 15 amino acids. The DNA of the CDR3 is TGTGCCAGCAGGCGGACTAGGGGTCAGGACGGGGAGCTGTTTTTT. Encoded protein: CASRRTRGQDGELFF.

This chain uses TRBV12-1 with TRBJ1-2. TRBV12-1 is a pseudogene segment. The CDR3 has 13 amino acids. The CDR3 DNA follows: TGTGCCAGCAGCTTTGTGAGATACTATGGCTACACCTTC. Amino acids: CASSFVRYYGYTF.

The rearrangement uses TRBV5-1 and TRBJ1-1, with D hard to call. CDR3 size: 13 residues. V lost 0 bases to trimming and J lost 8 bases, with 11 bases between them. The germline gives CDR1 SGHRS, CDR2 YFSETQ. The CDR3 region has the DNA TGCGCCAGCAGCTTGGATGCAGGCTTGGAAGCTTTCTTT. Protein product: CASSLDAGLEAFF.

Worth noting for this clone: An end of the junction does not agree with germline; a read error may underlie this. CDR3 sequence (DNA): TGTGCCAGTAGGCGGGACGGCGCGACTGCCTTC. This codes for CASRRDGATAF. V usage is TRBV19 and J usage is TRBJ1-2; D possibly corresponds to TRBD1 (5 bases). The germline V gene has CDR1 LNHDA and CDR2 SQIVND (reference sequence). This CDR3 spans 11 amino acids. The full variable domain, its missing parts supplied by reference TRBV19 and TRBJ1-2, is DGGITQSPKYLFRKEGQNVTLSCEQNLNHDAMYWYRQDPGQGLRLIYYSQIVNDFQKGDIAEGYSVSREKKESFPLTVTSAQKNPTAFYLCASRRDGATAFGSGTRLTVV.

The chain couples TRBV6-6 to TRBJ2-5; 10 nucleotides agree with TRBD2. Germline CDR1 and CDR2: MNHNY and SVGAGI (reference sequence). This CDR3 has 13 residues. V lost 6 bases, J lost 4 bases, and 2 bases stayed unmatched. DNA for the CDR3: TGTGCCAGCAGGCCTAGCGGGGGAGAGACCCAGTACTTC. Encoded protein: CASRPSGGETQYF.

The rearrangement uses TRBV7-2 and TRBJ2-3; tentative D call: TRBD2 (6 bases). CDR1 is SGHTA and CDR2 is FQGNSA in the germline V gene. This CDR3 spans 15 amino acids. With 0 bases removed from V and 2 bases from J, the gap between germline ends came to 9 bases. CDR3 DNA sequence: TGTGCCAGCAGCTTAGCACGGGGGATCACAGATACGCAGTATTTT. Translated: CASSLARGITDTQYF.

This clone was seen a single time. The V gene is TRBV28, the J gene TRBJ1-5, with D maybe TRBD1 (6 bases). V lost 3 bases, J lost 1 base, and 16 bases lay in between. CDR3 length equals 17 residues. Germline V gene lookup returns CDR1 MDHEN and CDR2 SYDVKM. The CDR3 protein is CASSLKTGAVSNQPQHF. The CDR3 DNA follows: TGTGCCAGCAGTTTGAAGACAGGCGCGGTAAGCAATCAGCCCCAGCATTTT.

This rearrangement joins TRBV2 to TRBJ2-5; D is possibly TRBD1 (6 bases). V was cut by 6 bases and J by 7 bases, with 15 bases left in between. This CDR3 has 13 amino acids. Per the germline V gene, CDR1 is SNHLY and CDR2 is FYNNEI. The CDR3 reads CASRGHGAATQYF. CDR3 in DNA: TGTGCCAGCAGGGGACACGGGGCGGCGACCCAGTACTTC.

The chain has TRBV27 and TRBJ2-6, with TRBD1 matching 10 bases. The V gene end was trimmed by 6 bases and the J gene end by 3 bases; junction bases not matched to a gene: 5. Germline CDR1 reads MNHEY; CDR2 reads SMNVEV (reference sequence). The CDR3 length is 16 residues. DNA for the CDR3: TGTGCCAGCAGCCTGACAGGGGGCTTTGGGGCCAACGTCCTGACTTTC. Residues: CASSLTGGFGANVLTF.

This clone has only one observation. The chain combines TRBV29-1 with TRBJ2-6, with 8 bases identical to TRBD2. Germline CDR1 reads SQVTM; CDR2 reads ANQGSEA. The CDR3 runs to 17 residues. V lost 7 bases, J lost 0 bases, and 11 bases stayed unmatched. CDR3 bases: TGCAGCGCCCTCCCCGCGGGGGGCACCTCTGGGGCCAACGTCCTGACTTTC. Translation gives CSALPAGGTSGANVLTF.

The rearrangement links TRBV19 to TRBJ1-1; 10 bases align to TRBD1. Trimming removed 6 bases from V and 10 bases from J; junction bases left unmatched: 8. The CDR3 length is 13 residues. Germline V CDR1 and CDR2: LNHDA, SQIVND (reference sequence). The CDR3 sequence: CASSMGQGNGAFF. The CDR3 DNA sequence: TGTGCCAGTAGCATGGGACAGGGGAACGGAGCTTTCTTT.

In this sample, this clone turned up once. V is TRBV10-3 and J is TRBJ2-4; tentatively, D is TRBD1 (6 bases). Deletions cut 2 bases from V and 3 bases from J, with 11 bases between. CDR1 and CDR2 (germline): ENHRY, SYGVKD. The CDR3 is 15 residues long. DNA for the CDR3: TGTGCCATCAGTGAGGTTGCGACAGGCAAAAACATTCAGTACTTC. This translates into CAISEVATGKNIQYF.

This clone was observed a few times. This sequence joins TRBV2 and TRBJ1-3; D unresolved. CDR3 length: 13 amino acids. The V gene lost 6 bases and the J gene lost 4 bases, with 10 bases spanning the gap. Germline V CDR1 and CDR2: SNHLY, FYNNEI. In DNA form, the CDR3 reads TGTGCCAGCAGCCTATTCGAAGGAAACACCATATATTTT. Protein sequence: CASSLFEGNTIYF.

The table lists this clone with a few counts. J is TRBJ1-3 and V is TRBV19; 8 bases agree with TRBD1. CDR1 is LNHDA and CDR2 is SQIVND in the germline V gene (reference sequence). J was trimmed by 7 bases and V by 6 bases; bases with no gene match: 8. CDR3 length: 14 residues. DNA of the CDR3: TGTGCCAGTAGCCCCAGGGGGCAAAGGAACACCATATATTTT. Protein product: CASSPRGQRNTIYF.

The chain recombines TRBV5-6 with TRBJ1-1; no reliable D call. The CDR3 covers 11 residues. In germline, CDR1 is SGHDT, CDR2 YYEEEE. V lost 2 bases to trimming and J lost 4 bases, with 3 bases between them. This chain's CDR3 is CASSFLTEAFF. The CDR3 DNA follows: TGTGCCAGCAGCTTTCTCACTGAAGCTTTCTTT.

V usage is TRBV24-1 and J usage is TRBJ1-2; D uncertain. This CDR3 comprises 13 residues. V was trimmed by 5 bases and J by 7 bases, leaving 13 bases between them. Germline CDR1 KGHDR, CDR2 SFDVKD. DNA of the CDR3: TGTGCCACCAGTGCCGGTAGTATAACTGGCTACACCTTC. This gives the protein CATSAGSITGYTF.

This clone was recorded only once. This chain connects TRBV18 to TRBJ2-1; 9 bases map to TRBD2. V gave up 5 bases and J gave up 4 bases; unmatched junction bases: 6. The CDR3 length is 15 residues. In germline, CDR1 is KGHSH, CDR2 LQKENI. This CDR3 is CASSSSSGIYNEQFF. The CDR3 DNA follows: TGTGCCAGCTCATCATCTAGCGGGATTTACAATGAGCAGTTCTTC.

This clone counts as medium-sized (0.01 to 0.1%). The CDR3 loop reads CASSPGSYVPHGYTF. In DNA, the CDR3 is TGCGCCAGCAGCCCTGGCAGTTATGTTCCCCATGGCTACACCTTC. The chain is built from TRBV5-1 and TRBJ1-2, with D unresolved. The V end lost 4 bases, the J end lost 6 bases, and 19 bases lay between the germline ends. The CDR3 sequence is 15 residues long. Germline lookup yields CDR1 SGHRS and CDR2 YFSETQ.

This clone was detected only a few times. This sequence joins TRBV2 and TRBJ1-2; D gene uncertain. Germline V gene data show CDR1 as SNHLY and CDR2 as FYNNEI. CDR3 size: 14 residues. V lost 6 bases to trimming and J lost 3 bases, with 14 bases between them. The CDR3 region has the DNA TGTGCCAGCAGCGCCTCTCCCCGGGACTATGGCTACACCTTC. This translates into CASSASPRDYGYTF.

The CDR3 here is CASSQDLVGTVYTEAFF. CDR3 bases: TGTGCCAGCAGCCAAGATCTCGTCGGGACAGTTTACACTGAAGCTTTCTTT. V gene TRBV3-1 (or the pseudogene TRBV3-2) combines with J gene TRBJ1-1, with 7 positions matching TRBD1. The junction had 10 bases not matched to a gene; V was cut back by 0 bases and J by 3 bases. CDR1 and CDR2 from the germline V gene are LGHDT and YNNKEL (reference sequence). This CDR3 spans 17 amino acids.